One sample yielded the 21 T cell receptor beta chains listed below, sequenced in a study of T cell responses to AZD1222 COVID-19 vaccine (dated by TCRdb to the early 2020s). This specimen's time point label, per the study, means: about 28 days (+/-7) after the second vaccine dose. Library construction relied on the immunoSEQ multiplex PCR assay. Sourced from immuneACCESS, this table was stored by TCRdb with only in-frame sequences that have V and J called. A share of the clones is absent; for the studies checked, an unresolved V gene accounts for under half, and the remainder has no known explanation. The table for this sample lists some 200,000 clones; roughly nine tenths of them were counted only once. Of the sample, approximately 3.7% is held by the ten largest clones. Sequencing was performed on peripheral blood, taken 28 days after the second AZD1222 dose. The receptors were gathered from an adult who received the AZD1222 COVID-19 vaccine.

The chain couples TRBV2 to TRBJ1-2; 7 bases map to TRBD1. Germline lookup yields CDR1 SNHLY and CDR2 FYNNEI. J lost 4 bases, V lost 6 bases, and 5 bases had no gene match. The CDR3 totals 13 residues. CDR3 sequence (DNA): TGTGCCAGCAGATCTACAGGGGCCTATGGCTACACCTTC. Translated: CASRSTGAYGYTF.

The chain uses TRBV7-3 and TRBJ2-3; D call uncertain. The ends were cut back, 0 bases at V and 2 bases at J, with 9 bases in the middle. The CDR3 contains 15 residues. The germline gives CDR1 SGHTA, CDR2 FQGTGA. The CDR3 region is CASSLTSGDTDTQYF. CDR3 coding DNA: TGTGCCAGCAGCTTAACGTCGGGCGACACAGATACGCAGTATTTT.

The chain joins TRBV7-2 to TRBJ2-7; possibly TRBD1 or TRBD2 for D (6 bases each). With 5 bases removed from V and 7 bases from J, the gap between germline ends came to 21 bases. Germline V gene sequence: CDR1 SGHTA, CDR2 FQGNSA. This CDR3 has 15 amino acids. CDR3 residues: CASSLEGGSRGEQYF. The CDR3 DNA is TGTGCCAGCAGCCTAGAAGGAGGGTCGAGGGGGGAGCAGTACTTC.

CDR3 nucleotides: TGTGCCAGCAGCCACGGCCAGGGGACCTACGAGCAGTACTTC. This codes for CASSHGQGTYEQYF. V gene TRBV11-2 combines with J gene TRBJ2-7; perhaps TRBD1 as D (6 bases). V shed 5 bases and J shed 2 bases, with 13 bases lying between them. The CDR3 extends over 14 amino acids. Germline-derived CDR1 and CDR2 are SGHAT and FQNNGV.

The chain carries TRBV6-1 and TRBJ2-2; no firm D call. V was trimmed by 0 bases and J by 1 base, leaving 12 bases between them. Germline V gene lookup returns CDR1 MNHNS and CDR2 SASEGT. The CDR3 is 17 residues long. The CDR3 nucleotides are TGTGCCAGCAGTGAAGCTTATAGCCAGAAGAACACCGGGGAGCTGTTTTTT. It is translated as CASSEAYSQKNTGELFF.

The chain couples TRBV23-1 to TRBJ1-4, with 12 bases matching TRBD1. TRBV23-1 is known as an ORF, though its function is uncertain. V lost 6 bases, J lost 0 bases, and 5 bases stayed unmatched. This CDR3 spans 17 amino acids. CDR3 in amino acids: CASSRDRGRATNEKLFF. Written as DNA, the CDR3 is TGCGCCAGCAGCCGGGACAGGGGGCGGGCAACTAATGAAAAACTGTTTTTT.

In this sample, this clone turned up once. The chain joins TRBV18 to TRBJ1-1; D is unclear. The ends were cut back, 5 bases at V and 0 bases at J, with 7 bases in the middle. CDR1 and CDR2 from the germline V gene are KGHSH and LQKENI. The CDR3 covers 13 residues. The CDR3 DNA reads TGTGCCAGCTCAAAAGCGTTGAACACTGAAGCTTTCTTT. This codes for CASSKALNTEAFF.

On this clone: The sample carries other DNA sequences with the same CDR3. The genes are TRBV4-1 and TRBJ2-1; D is uncertain. The CDR3 spans 11 residues. V was trimmed by 3 bases and J by 6 bases, leaving 3 bases between them. Germline lookup yields CDR1 MGHRA and CDR2 YSYEKL. The CDR3 coding sequence is TGCGCCAGCAGCCACGGCAATGAGCAGTTCTTC. This translates into CASSHGNEQFF.

V and J are TRBV27 and TRBJ1-5, with D possibly matching TRBD1 (5 bases). Germline V CDR1 and CDR2: MNHEY, SMNVEV (reference sequence). This CDR3 region has 13 residues. The V gene lost 6 bases and the J gene lost 6 bases, with 12 bases spanning the gap. The CDR3 DNA follows: TGTGCCAGCAGCTTGGGGGGACGTCAGCCCCAGCATTTT. This gives the protein CASSLGGRQPQHF.

The CDR3 region has the DNA TGTGCCAGTGGAGACTGGATCAATCAGCCCCAGCATTTT. The encoded protein is CASGDWINQPQHF. The rearrangement links TRBV19 to TRBJ1-5; D is uncertain. Trimming cost V 8 bases and J 3 bases, with 11 bases left between them. There are 13 residues in the CDR3. Per germline, CDR1 LNHDA and CDR2 SQIVND (reference sequence). Looking up the rest from reference TRBV19 and TRBJ1-5 gives the full variable domain: DGGITQSPKYLFRKEGQNVTLSCEQNLNHDAMYWYRQDPGQGLRLIYYSQIVNDFQKGDIAEGYSVSREKKESFPLTVTSAQKNPTAFYLCASGDWINQPQHFGDGTRLSIL.

The chain uses TRBV7-3 and TRBJ2-1; 9 bases agree with TRBD2. Unmatched junction bases numbered 1, after V lost 1 base and J lost 6 bases. From germline, CDR1 is SGHTA and CDR2 FQGTGA. This CDR3 is 14 amino acids long. The CDR3 spells CASSLSGRGNEQFF. CDR3 nucleotides: TGTGCCAGCAGCTTAAGCGGGAGGGGCAATGAGCAGTTCTTC.

The J gene is TRBJ2-1, the V gene TRBV10-2, with D possibly TRBD2 on 5 matching bases. This CDR3 region has 16 residues. V shed 10 bases and J shed 7 bases, with 26 bases lying between them. CDR1 WSHSY and CDR2 SAAADI come from the germline V gene. The CDR3 region is CATHAPYEGVGNEQFF. The CDR3 DNA reads as TGCGCCACCCACGCCCCCTACGAGGGAGTGGGTAATGAGCAGTTCTTC.

J is TRBJ2-3 and V is TRBV5-1; 12 positions match TRBD2. Germline V gene data show CDR1 as SGHRS and CDR2 as YFSETQ. The junction had 2 bases not matched to a gene; V was cut back by 4 bases and J by 2 bases. The CDR3 loop spans 15 amino acids. The CDR3 DNA reads TGCGCCAGCAGCCTAGCGGGAGGGGACACAGATACGCAGTATTTT. Translated: CASSLAGGDTDTQYF.

The chain couples TRBV4-2 to TRBJ1-2, with D possibly being TRBD1 (6 bases). Germline V gene lookup returns CDR1 LGHNA and CDR2 YNFKEQ. Between the trimmed V and J ends, which lost 0 bases and 0 bases, there was a span of 17 bases. The CDR3 consists of 18 residues. This CDR3 is CASSQEDGQNAPNYGYTF. DNA for the CDR3: TGTGCCAGCAGCCAAGAGGACGGACAGAACGCACCTAACTATGGCTACACCTTC.

A single count supports this clone. This chain joins TRBV5-1 and TRBJ2-2; D is perhaps TRBD1 or TRBD2 (5 bases each). Germline V gene data show CDR1 as SGHRS and CDR2 as YFSETQ. The CDR3 runs 15 residues. V lost 3 bases and J 5 bases, leaving 14 bases between the germline ends. In nucleotides, the CDR3 is TGCGCCAGCAGCTGGGGCAGCGGAGAAACCGGGGAGCTGTTTTTT. Its protein is CASSWGSGETGELFF.

The V gene is TRBV28, the J gene TRBJ1-3; D not resolved. CDR3 length: 11 residues. In germline, CDR1 is MDHEN, CDR2 SYDVKM. V shed 7 bases and J shed 5 bases, with 6 bases lying between them. The CDR3 loop reads CASIYRNTIYF. CDR3 nucleotide sequence: TGTGCCAGCATTTACCGAAACACCATATATTTT. Based on the CDR3 plus reference TRBV28 and TRBJ1-3, the full variable domain is DVKVTQSSRYLVKRTGEKVFLECVQDMDHENMFWYRQDPGLGLRLIYFSYDVKMKEKGDIPEGYSVSREKKERFSLILESASTNQTSMYLCASIYRNTIYFGEGSWLTVV.

The CDR3 DNA follows: TGTGCCAGCTCACCGACTAGCGGGAGAGAGTACGAGCAGTACTTC. Translated, it gives CASSPTSGREYEQYF. The chain recombines TRBV18 with TRBJ2-7; 12 bases fit TRBD2. Trimming cost V 3 bases and J 4 bases; bases outside gene matches: 4. CDR1 and CDR2 from the germline V gene are KGHSH and LQKENI. The CDR3 runs 15 residues.

CDR3 DNA sequence: TGCGCCAGCAGGCACGGCCAAGGGGAGACCCAGTACTTC. Encoded protein: CASRHGQGETQYF. The rearrangement uses TRBV4-1 and TRBJ2-5; D call uncertain. Germline V CDR1 and CDR2: MGHRA, YSYEKL. V lost 6 bases to trimming and J lost 5 bases, with 13 bases between them. CDR3 length equals 13 residues.

V gene TRBV3-1 (or the pseudogene TRBV3-2) combines with J gene TRBJ1-4; tentative D call: TRBD1 (5 bases). Germline-derived CDR1 and CDR2 are LGHDT and YNNKEL (reference sequence). The CDR3 is 15 amino acids. Between the trimmed V and J ends, which lost 3 bases and 7 bases, there was a span of 15 bases. The CDR3 coding sequence is TGTGCCAGCAGCCAGCAACCGGGACTATCTGAAAAACTGTTTTTT. Translation: CASSQQPGLSEKLFF.

The chain has TRBV28 and TRBJ2-7; 7 bases fit TRBD1. There are 16 residues in the CDR3. With 5 bases clipped from V and 4 bases from J, the junction kept 14 bases outside the gene matches. Germline V gives CDR1 MDHEN, CDR2 SYDVKM. This CDR3 reads CASSISGTEFLYEQYF. Written as DNA, the CDR3 is TGTGCCAGCAGTATTTCCGGGACAGAGTTCCTTTACGAGCAGTACTTC.

The V call is TRBV10-3, the J call TRBJ1-1; tentative D call: TRBD1 (5 bases). Germline CDR1 reads ENHRY; CDR2 reads SYGVKD. V was shortened by 1 base and J by 0 bases, with 12 bases between the two germline ends. CDR3 length equals 16 residues. This CDR3 is CAISEWGGQMNTEAFF. The CDR3 DNA follows: TGTGCCATCAGTGAGTGGGGGGGTCAAATGAACACTGAAGCTTTCTTT.